One sample yielded the 23 T cell receptor beta chains listed below, sequenced in a study of blood T cell repertoires in COVID-19. Sequencing used immunoSEQ multiplex PCR; TCRdb keeps in-frame clones, though not all of them. The sample yields approximately 100,000 clones, over 80% seen once. Sample: peripheral blood. The receptors stem from a man in his fifties with acute or convalescent COVID-19.

V usage is TRBV6-2 or TRBV6-3 and J usage is TRBJ2-1; D not resolved. Deletions cut 1 base from V and 12 bases from J, with 7 bases between. The CDR3 sequence is 11 residues long. CDR1 and CDR2 (germline): MNHEY, SVGEGT. The CDR3 DNA reads TGTGCCAGCAGTTACTTCCCGTCGCAGTTCTTC. Translating it yields CASSYFPSQFF.

This sequence joins TRBV6-2 or TRBV6-3 and TRBJ2-1; TRBD2 might be the D (6 bases). V dropped 5 bases and J dropped 0 bases, with 11 bases sitting between them. This CDR3 is 15 amino acids long. Germline V gene sequence: CDR1 MNHEY, CDR2 SVGEGT. CDR3 residues: CASSKARGSYNEQFF. The CDR3 DNA is TGTGCCAGCAGTAAAGCGCGGGGCTCCTACAATGAGCAGTTCTTC.

Note on this clone: In the same sample, other DNA sequences code for this CDR3. The genes are TRBV28 and TRBJ2-7; 7 positions agree with TRBD1. Germline V lookup: CDR1 MDHEN, CDR2 SYDVKM. V was clipped by 5 bases and J by 4 bases; unmatched bases: 2. CDR3 length equals 12 residues. The CDR3 sequence: CASSEQGYEQYF. The CDR3 nucleotides are TGTGCCAGCAGTGAACAGGGGTACGAGCAGTACTTC.

The V call is TRBV12-3 or TRBV12-4, the J call TRBJ2-2; no clear D. The V gene lost 6 bases and the J gene lost 5 bases, with 4 bases spanning the gap. The CDR3 extends over 11 amino acids. The CDR3 region is CASSRTGELFF. The DNA for the CDR3 is TGTGCCAGCAGCCGTACCGGGGAGCTGTTTTTT.

This clone was detected once. The chain is built from TRBV6-2 or TRBV6-3 and TRBJ1-2, with a weak D call TRBD1 (6 bases). This CDR3 is built from 10 residues. V was trimmed by 6 bases and J by 8 bases, leaving 7 bases between them. CDR1 and CDR2 (germline): MNHEY, SVGEGT. The CDR3 here is CASSDRGYTF. As DNA, the CDR3 is TGTGCCAGCAGCGACAGGGGCTACACCTTC.

This clone occurred a few times. This rearrangement joins TRBV28 to TRBJ2-7; 10 bases line up with TRBD1. The germline V gene encodes CDR1 MDHEN and CDR2 SYDVKM. J gave up 5 bases and V 9 bases, and 7 bases lay outside the gene matches. The CDR3 is 13 amino acids. CDR3 residues: CASMTGGLDEQYF. CDR3 nucleotide sequence: TGTGCCAGTATGACAGGGGGCCTCGACGAGCAGTACTTC.

DNA of the CDR3: TGTGCCAGCAGCTTGGAGCGGAGCTTCAATGAAAAACTGTTTTTT. Protein: CASSLERSFNEKLFF. This sequence joins TRBV5-8 and TRBJ1-4; D not certain. This CDR3 has 15 amino acids. V was clipped by 0 bases and J by 5 bases, with 11 bases between them. Germline assignment: CDR1 SGHTS and CDR2 YDEGEE.

V gene TRBV6-2 or TRBV6-3 combines with J gene TRBJ2-3; 11 positions match TRBD2. Germline assignment: CDR1 MNHEY and CDR2 SVGEGT. This CDR3 comprises 19 residues. The J segment lost 1 base and the V segment lost 0 bases, leaving 9 bases of the junction unmatched. CDR3 sequence (DNA): TGTGCCAGCAGTTACTCGATTAGCGGGGGGGCGATCGGCACAGATACGCAGTATTTT. It specifies CASSYSISGGAIGTDTQYF.

The chain couples TRBV19 to TRBJ2-1; 11 positions match TRBD2. This CDR3 has 15 amino acids. Germline-derived CDR1 and CDR2 are LNHDA and SQIVND (reference sequence). The V gene end was trimmed by 5 bases and the J gene end by 7 bases; junction bases not matched to a gene: 7. CDR3 bases: TGTGCCAGTAGTCTTAGCGGGGGGGCCTTGAATGAGCAGTTCTTC. Translating gives CASSLSGGALNEQFF.

The chain carries TRBV18 and TRBJ2-7; tentative D call: TRBD1 (5 bases). The germline V gene has CDR1 KGHSH and CDR2 LQKENI. Trimming shortened V by 5 bases and J by 5 bases, and 13 bases separated the two germline ends. This CDR3 has 13 amino acids. The CDR3 loop is CASSEIQGNEQYF. The CDR3 DNA reads as TGTGCCAGCTCAGAGATTCAGGGTAACGAGCAGTACTTC.

The rearrangement joins TRBV7-9 to TRBJ1-1; 8 bases agree with TRBD1. After removal of 5 bases from V and 4 bases from J, the junction contained 12 bases not matched to a gene. Germline V lookup: CDR1 SEHNR, CDR2 FQNEAQ (reference sequence). This CDR3 region has 16 residues. CDR3 residues: CASSPGRWTGTTEAFF. The CDR3 coding sequence is TGTGCCAGCAGCCCCGGGCGGTGGACAGGGACCACTGAAGCTTTCTTT.

The CDR3 DNA reads as TGTGCCAGCAGTTTAAATCTCAATCAGCCCCAGCATTTT. It yields the protein CASSLNLNQPQHF. The chain joins TRBV12-3 or TRBV12-4 to TRBJ1-5; the D is unclear. The V end was cut by 2 bases, the J end by 3 bases, with 5 bases between. This CDR3 is 13 amino acids long.

V usage is TRBV19 and J usage is TRBJ2-1; 9 positions agree with TRBD1. The CDR3 contains 15 residues. J was trimmed by 8 bases and V by 0 bases; bases with no gene match: 5. Germline V lookup: CDR1 LNHDA, CDR2 SQIVND (reference sequence). In nucleotides, the CDR3 is TGTGCCAGTAGTATAGAGGGACAGGGTTCCTATGAGCAGTTCTTC. Protein product: CASSIEGQGSYEQFF.

The rearrangement joins TRBV5-1 to TRBJ1-5, with TRBD1 as a possible D gene (5 bases). Trimming removed 1 base from V and 5 bases from J, with 7 bases in between. Germline-derived CDR1 and CDR2 are SGHRS and YFSETQ. This CDR3 spans 13 amino acids. CDR3 DNA: TGCGCCAGCAGCTTGACAGGAGATCAGCCCCAGCATTTT. Its protein product is CASSLTGDQPQHF.

Worth noting for this clone: Other DNA sequences in this specimen translate into the identical CDR3. V gene TRBV19 combines with J gene TRBJ1-1; D is uncertain. Germline CDR1 LNHDA, CDR2 SQIVND (reference sequence). The V end was cut by 2 bases, the J end by 1 base, with 2 bases between. The CDR3 has 12 residues. The CDR3 reads CASSIQNTEAFF. CDR3 nucleotides: TGTGCCAGTAGTATACAGAACACTGAAGCTTTCTTT.

The chain carries TRBV5-4 and TRBJ1-1, with D perhaps TRBD1 (6 bases). The CDR3 is 16 residues long. Trimming removed 0 bases from V and 0 bases from J, with 12 bases in between. Germline V CDR1 and CDR2: SGHNT, YYREEE (reference sequence). The CDR3 sequence is CASSLVGGSMNTEAFF. The CDR3 DNA reads as TGTGCCAGCAGCTTGGTAGGGGGATCAATGAACACTGAAGCTTTCTTT.

J is TRBJ2-2 and V is TRBV19; D unresolved. The CDR3 length is 12 residues. The V end lost 10 bases, the J end lost 6 bases, and 12 bases lay between the germline ends. CDR1 and CDR2 (germline): LNHDA, SQIVND (reference sequence). Here the CDR3 DNA reads TGTGCCACCTCGTCTCCCCCCGGGGAGCTGTTTTTT. Its translation is CATSSPPGELFF.

The chain combines TRBV19 with TRBJ1-1, with unresolved D. This CDR3 spans 13 amino acids. V was shortened by 3 bases and J by 1 base, with 6 bases between the two germline ends. Germline V gives CDR1 LNHDA, CDR2 SQIVND (reference sequence). The CDR3 coding sequence is TGTGCCAGTAGTATGTCAAAGAACACTGAAGCTTTCTTT. Translation gives CASSMSKNTEAFF.

The rearrangement uses TRBV6-5 and TRBJ2-7, with D perhaps matching TRBD2 (5 bases). V lost 9 bases, J lost 1 base, and 19 bases lay in between. The CDR3 runs to 15 residues. Germline assignment: CDR1 MNHEY and CDR2 SVGAGI. As DNA, the CDR3 is TGTGCCAGTCACCCCGGGAAACGAGGATCCTACGAGCAGTACTTC. Translated: CASHPGKRGSYEQYF.

This clone has just one count. The J gene is TRBJ2-5, the V gene TRBV7-9, with TRBD2 as a possible D gene (5 bases). Germline V gene lookup returns CDR1 SEHNR and CDR2 FQNEAQ (reference sequence). The CDR3 extends over 15 amino acids. The V end was cut by 7 bases, the J end by 4 bases, with 19 bases between. The CDR3 loop is CASTVDSTEGETQYF. The CDR3, as DNA: TGTGCCAGCACCGTTGACTCCACCGAGGGAGAGACCCAGTACTTC.

This clone was found once. The chain has TRBV11-2 and TRBJ2-3; D possibly corresponds to TRBD1 (6 bases). In germline, CDR1 is SGHAT, CDR2 FQNNGV. The ends were cut back, 3 bases at V and 1 base at J, with 14 bases in the middle. This CDR3 spans 16 amino acids. The CDR3 DNA is TGTGCCAGCAGCTTCATTCCGGGACAAGGCACAGATACGCAGTATTTT. This encodes CASSFIPGQGTDTQYF.

This clone was recorded only once. The V gene is TRBV29-1, the J gene TRBJ1-1; D might be TRBD1 (6 bases). Trimming pared 3 bases from V and 2 bases from J, leaving 10 bases between. The CDR3 spans 13 residues. CDR1 is SQVTM and CDR2 is ANQGSEA in the germline V gene. This CDR3 reads CSVDSGGNTEAFF. Here the CDR3 DNA reads TGCAGCGTTGACTCTGGGGGCAACACTGAAGCTTTCTTT.

The chain carries TRBV6-5 and TRBJ1-1; 7 positions agree with TRBD1. Germline V gene lookup returns CDR1 MNHEY and CDR2 SVGAGI. The J segment lost 0 bases and the V segment lost 4 bases, leaving 5 bases of the junction unmatched. The CDR3 runs 15 residues. The CDR3 sequence is CASSFRGEVNTEAFF. The CDR3 coding sequence is TGTGCCAGCAGTTTCAGGGGGGAAGTGAACACTGAAGCTTTCTTT.